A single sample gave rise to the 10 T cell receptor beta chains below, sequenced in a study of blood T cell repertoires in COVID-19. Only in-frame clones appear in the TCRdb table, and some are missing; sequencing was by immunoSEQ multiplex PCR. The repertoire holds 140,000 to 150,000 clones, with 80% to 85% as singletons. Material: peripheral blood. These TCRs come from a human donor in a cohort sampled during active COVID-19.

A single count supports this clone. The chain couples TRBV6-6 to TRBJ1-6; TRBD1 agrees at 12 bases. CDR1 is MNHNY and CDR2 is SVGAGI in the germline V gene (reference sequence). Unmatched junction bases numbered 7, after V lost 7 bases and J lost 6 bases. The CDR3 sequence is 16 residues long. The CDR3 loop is CASKGTGGAGNSPLHF. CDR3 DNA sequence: TGTGCCAGCAAGGGGACAGGGGGCGCCGGTAATTCACCCCTCCACTTT.

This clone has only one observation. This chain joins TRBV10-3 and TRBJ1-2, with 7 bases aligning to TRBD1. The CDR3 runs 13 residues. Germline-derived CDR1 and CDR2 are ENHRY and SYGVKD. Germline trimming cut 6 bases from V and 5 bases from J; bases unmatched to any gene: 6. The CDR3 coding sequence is TGTGCCATCAGGGACGACAGGGTTTATGGCTACACCTTC. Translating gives CAIRDDRVYGYTF.

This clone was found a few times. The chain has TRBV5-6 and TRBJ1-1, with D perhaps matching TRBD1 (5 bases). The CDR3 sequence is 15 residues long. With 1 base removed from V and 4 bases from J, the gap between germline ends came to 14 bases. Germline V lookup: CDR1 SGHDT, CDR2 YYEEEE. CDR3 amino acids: CASSLSPGRSTEAFF. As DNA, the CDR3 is TGTGCCAGCAGCTTGAGTCCAGGGAGGAGCACTGAAGCTTTCTTT.

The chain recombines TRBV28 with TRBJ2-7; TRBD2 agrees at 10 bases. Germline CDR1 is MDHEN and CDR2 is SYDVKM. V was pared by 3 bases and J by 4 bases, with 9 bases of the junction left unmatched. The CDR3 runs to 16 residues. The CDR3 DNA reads TGTGCCAGCAGTTTGGAGGGGCTAGCGGGAGTTTACGAGCAGTACTTC. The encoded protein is CASSLEGLAGVYEQYF. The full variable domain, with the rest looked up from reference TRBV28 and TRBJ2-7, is DVKVTQSSRYLVKRTGEKVFLECVQDMDHENMFWYRQDPGLGLRLIYFSYDVKMKEKGDIPEGYSVSREKKERFSLILESASTNQTSMYLCASSLEGLAGVYEQYFGPGTRLTVT.

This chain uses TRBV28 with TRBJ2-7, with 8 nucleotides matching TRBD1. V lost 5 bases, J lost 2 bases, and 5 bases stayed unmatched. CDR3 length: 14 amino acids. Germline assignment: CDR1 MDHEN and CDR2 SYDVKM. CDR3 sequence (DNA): TGTGCCAGCAGTCAGGGGGACAGGACCTACGAGCAGTACTTC. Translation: CASSQGDRTYEQYF.

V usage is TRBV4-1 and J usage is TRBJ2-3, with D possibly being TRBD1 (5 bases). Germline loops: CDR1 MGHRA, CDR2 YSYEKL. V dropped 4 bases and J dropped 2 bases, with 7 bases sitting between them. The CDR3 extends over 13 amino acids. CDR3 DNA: TGCGCCAGCAGCCGACAGCTCACAGATACGCAGTATTTT. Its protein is CASSRQLTDTQYF.

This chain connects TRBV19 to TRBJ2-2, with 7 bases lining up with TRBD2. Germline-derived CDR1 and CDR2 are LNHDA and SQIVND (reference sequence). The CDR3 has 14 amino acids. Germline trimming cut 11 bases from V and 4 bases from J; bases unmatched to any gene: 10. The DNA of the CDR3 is TGTGCCCTCAAACGCGGGGGAACCACCGGGGAGCTGTTTTTT. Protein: CALKRGGTTGELFF.

The CDR3 DNA reads TGTGCCAGCAGTAAGGACAGGGACTCCTACGAGCAGTACTTC. Encoded protein: CASSKDRDSYEQYF. The gene calls are TRBV6-5 and TRBJ2-7; 8 nucleotides match TRBD1. The CDR3 length is 14 residues. V trimming: 5 bases; J trimming: 0 bases; junction bases outside the gene matches: 3. Germline assignment: CDR1 MNHEY and CDR2 SVGAGI.

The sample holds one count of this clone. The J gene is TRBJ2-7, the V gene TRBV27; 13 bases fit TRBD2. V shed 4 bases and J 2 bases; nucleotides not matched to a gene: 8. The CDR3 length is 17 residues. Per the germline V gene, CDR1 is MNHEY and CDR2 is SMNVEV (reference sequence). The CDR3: CASSYTGTSGEPYEQYF. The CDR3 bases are TGTGCCAGCAGTTACACTGGGACTAGCGGGGAGCCCTACGAGCAGTACTTC.

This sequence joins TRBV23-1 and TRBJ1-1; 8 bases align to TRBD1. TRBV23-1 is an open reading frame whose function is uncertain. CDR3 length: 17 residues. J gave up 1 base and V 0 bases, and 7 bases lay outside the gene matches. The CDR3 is CASSQSKTGDWNTEAFF. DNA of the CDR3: TGCGCCAGCAGTCAATCGAAGACAGGGGATTGGAACACTGAAGCTTTCTTT.